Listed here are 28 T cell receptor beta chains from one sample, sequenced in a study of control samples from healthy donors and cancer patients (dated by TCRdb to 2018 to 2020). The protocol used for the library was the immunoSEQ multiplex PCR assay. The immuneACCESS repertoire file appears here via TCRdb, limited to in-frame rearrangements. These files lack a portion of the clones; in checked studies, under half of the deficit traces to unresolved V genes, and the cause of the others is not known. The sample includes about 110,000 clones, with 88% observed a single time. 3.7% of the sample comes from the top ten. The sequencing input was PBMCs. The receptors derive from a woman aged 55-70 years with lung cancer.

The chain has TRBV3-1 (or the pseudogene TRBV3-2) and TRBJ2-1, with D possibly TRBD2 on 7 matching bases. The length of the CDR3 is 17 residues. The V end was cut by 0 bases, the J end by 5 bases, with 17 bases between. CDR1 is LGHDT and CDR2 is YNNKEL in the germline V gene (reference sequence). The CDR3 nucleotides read TGTGCCAGCAGCCAAGATTACGGCGGGGGCCTCGACAATGAGCAGTTCTTC. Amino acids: CASSQDYGGGLDNEQFF.

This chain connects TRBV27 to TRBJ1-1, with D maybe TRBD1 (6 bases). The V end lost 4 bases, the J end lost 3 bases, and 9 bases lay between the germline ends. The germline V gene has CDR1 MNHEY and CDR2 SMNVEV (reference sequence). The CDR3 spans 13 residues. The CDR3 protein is CASSYRVDTEAFF. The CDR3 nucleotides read TGTGCCAGCAGTTACAGGGTGGACACTGAAGCTTTCTTT.

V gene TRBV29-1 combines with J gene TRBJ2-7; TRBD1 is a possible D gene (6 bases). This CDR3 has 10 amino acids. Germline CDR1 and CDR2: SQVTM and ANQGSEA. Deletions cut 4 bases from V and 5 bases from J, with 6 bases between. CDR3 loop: CSVGGHEQYF. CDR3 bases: TGCAGCGTTGGGGGGCACGAGCAGTACTTC.

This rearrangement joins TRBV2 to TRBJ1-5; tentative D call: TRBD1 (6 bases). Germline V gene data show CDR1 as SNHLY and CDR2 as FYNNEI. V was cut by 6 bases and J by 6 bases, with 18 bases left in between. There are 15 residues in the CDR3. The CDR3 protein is CASRPTGTIGQPQHF. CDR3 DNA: TGTGCCAGCAGACCTACCGGGACAATTGGTCAGCCCCAGCATTTT.

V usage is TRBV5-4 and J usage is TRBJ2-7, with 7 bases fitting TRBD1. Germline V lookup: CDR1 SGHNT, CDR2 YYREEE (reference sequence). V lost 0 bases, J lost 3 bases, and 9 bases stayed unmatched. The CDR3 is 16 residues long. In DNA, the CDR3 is TGTGCCAGCAGCTTGGTATCGGGACAGTCGTTCTACGAGCAGTACTTC. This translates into CASSLVSGQSFYEQYF.

DNA of the CDR3: TGCAGCGTTGGTGAGGAGACCCAGTACTTC. Protein: CSVGEETQYF. The chain has TRBV29-1 and TRBJ2-5, with no clear D. Germline assignment: CDR1 SQVTM and CDR2 ANQGSEA. The CDR3 contains 10 residues. V was pared by 4 bases and J by 5 bases, with 5 bases between.

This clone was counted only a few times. CDR3 in DNA: TGTGCCAGTAGTCTCTCCAGACAGGGCTCCTATAATTCACCCCTCCACTTT. This sequence encodes CASSLSRQGSYNSPLHF. The genes are TRBV19 and TRBJ1-6, with 7 bases aligning to TRBD1. With V trimmed by 5 bases and J by 0 bases, 7 bases remained unmatched. Germline CDR1 LNHDA, CDR2 SQIVND (reference sequence). The CDR3 totals 17 residues.

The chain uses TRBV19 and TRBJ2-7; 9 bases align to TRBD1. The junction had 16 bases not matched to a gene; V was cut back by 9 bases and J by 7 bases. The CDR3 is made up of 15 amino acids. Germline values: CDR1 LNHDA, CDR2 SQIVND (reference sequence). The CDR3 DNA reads TGTGCCAGCCAGGACCCCGGGACAGGGCGTCGGGAGCAGTACTTC. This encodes CASQDPGTGRREQYF.

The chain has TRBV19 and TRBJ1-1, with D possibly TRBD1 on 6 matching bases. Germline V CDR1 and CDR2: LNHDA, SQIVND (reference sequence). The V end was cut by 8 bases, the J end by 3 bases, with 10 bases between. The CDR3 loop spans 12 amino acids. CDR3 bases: TGTGCCAGTTACAGGGTCTACACTGAAGCTTTCTTT. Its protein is CASYRVYTEAFF.

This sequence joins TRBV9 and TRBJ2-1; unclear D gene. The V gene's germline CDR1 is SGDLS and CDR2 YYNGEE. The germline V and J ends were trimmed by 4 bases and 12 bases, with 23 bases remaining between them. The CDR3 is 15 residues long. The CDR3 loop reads CASSPSGDGLLWQFF. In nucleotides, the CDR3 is TGTGCCAGCAGCCCCAGTGGAGACGGGCTCCTGTGGCAGTTCTTC.

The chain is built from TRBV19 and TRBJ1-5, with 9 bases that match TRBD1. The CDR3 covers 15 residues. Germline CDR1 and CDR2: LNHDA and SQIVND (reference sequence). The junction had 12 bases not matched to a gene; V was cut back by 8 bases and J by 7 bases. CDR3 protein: CASDDGTGREQPQHF. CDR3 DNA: TGTGCCAGTGACGACGGGACAGGGAGAGAACAGCCCCAGCATTTT.

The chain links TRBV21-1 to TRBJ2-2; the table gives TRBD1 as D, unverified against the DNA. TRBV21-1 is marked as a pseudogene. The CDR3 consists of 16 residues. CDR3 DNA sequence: TGTGCCAGCAGCTATCGACGGACAGCTTTTACCGGGGAGCTGTTTTTT. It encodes CASSYRRTAFTGELFF.

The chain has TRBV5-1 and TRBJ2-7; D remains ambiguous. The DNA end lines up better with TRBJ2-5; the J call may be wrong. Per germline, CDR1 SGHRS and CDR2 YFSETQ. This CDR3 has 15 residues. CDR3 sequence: CASSLAPGVKETQYF. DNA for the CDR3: TGCGCCAGCAGCTTGGCCCCTGGGGTCAAAGAGACCCAGTACTTC.

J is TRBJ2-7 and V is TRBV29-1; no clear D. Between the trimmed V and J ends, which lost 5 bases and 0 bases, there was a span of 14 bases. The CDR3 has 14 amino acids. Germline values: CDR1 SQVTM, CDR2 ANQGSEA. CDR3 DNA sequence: TGCAGCGTTTTGGGAATCCCAAACTCCTACGAGCAGTACTTC. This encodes CSVLGIPNSYEQYF.

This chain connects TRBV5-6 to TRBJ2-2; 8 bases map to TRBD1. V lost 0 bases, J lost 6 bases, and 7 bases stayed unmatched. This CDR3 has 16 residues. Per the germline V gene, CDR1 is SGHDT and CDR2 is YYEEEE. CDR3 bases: TGTGCCAGCAGCTTGGGACAGGGGAGTTTCGCCGGGGAGCTGTTTTTT. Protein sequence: CASSLGQGSFAGELFF.

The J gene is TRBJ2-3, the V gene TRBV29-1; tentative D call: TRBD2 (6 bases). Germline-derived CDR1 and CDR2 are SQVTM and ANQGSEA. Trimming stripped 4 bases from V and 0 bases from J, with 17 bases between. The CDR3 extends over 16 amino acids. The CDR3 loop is CSVVFGLGTSTDTQYF. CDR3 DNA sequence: TGCAGCGTTGTGTTCGGGCTAGGGACTAGCACAGATACGCAGTATTTT.

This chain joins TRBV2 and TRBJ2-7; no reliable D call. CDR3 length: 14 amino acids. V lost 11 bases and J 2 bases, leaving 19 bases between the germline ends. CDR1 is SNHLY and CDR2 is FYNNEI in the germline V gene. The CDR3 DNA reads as TGTGCCTCCCAGCCTGGAGAACCAACCTACGAGCAGTACTTC. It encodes CASQPGEPTYEQYF.

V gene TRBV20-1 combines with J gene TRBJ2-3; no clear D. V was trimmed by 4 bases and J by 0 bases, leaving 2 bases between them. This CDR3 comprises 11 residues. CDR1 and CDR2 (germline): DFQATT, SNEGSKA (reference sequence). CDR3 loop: CSATSTDTQYF. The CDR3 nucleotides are TGCAGTGCTACGAGCACAGATACGCAGTATTTT.

The CDR3 region is CASLRGRVSNQPQHF. The DNA for the CDR3 is TGTGCTAGTCTCCGGGGGAGGGTGAGCAATCAGCCCCAGCATTTT. The chain combines TRBV12-5 with TRBJ1-5; tentatively, D is TRBD1 (5 bases). Germline CDR1 reads LGHNT; CDR2 reads FRNRAP. Trimming took off 8 bases at V and 1 base at J, with 15 bases between the two ends. The CDR3 consists of 15 residues.

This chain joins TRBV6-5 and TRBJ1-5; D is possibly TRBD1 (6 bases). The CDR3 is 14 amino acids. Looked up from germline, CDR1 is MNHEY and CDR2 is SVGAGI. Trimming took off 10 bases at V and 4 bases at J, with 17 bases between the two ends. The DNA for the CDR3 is TGTGCCACCCTCCCGGGGGGCAGGAATCAGCCCCAGCATTTT. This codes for CATLPGGRNQPQHF.

The CDR3 bases are TGCGCCAGCAGCTTGCAGGGGCTAGGTTCCTATGGCTACACCTTC. Its translation: CASSLQGLGSYGYTF. V is TRBV5-1 and J is TRBJ1-2; perhaps TRBD1 as D (6 bases). The CDR3 is made up of 15 amino acids. Per the germline V gene, CDR1 is SGHRS and CDR2 is YFSETQ. Between the trimmed V and J ends, which lost 1 base and 4 bases, there was a span of 14 bases. The whole variable domain, remainder taken from reference TRBV5-1 and TRBJ1-2, is KAGVTQTPRYLIKTRGQQVTLSCSPISGHRSVSWYQQTPGQGLQFLFEYFSETQRNKGNFPGRFSGRQFSNSRSEMNVSTLELGDSALYLCASSLQGLGSYGYTFGSGTRLTVV.

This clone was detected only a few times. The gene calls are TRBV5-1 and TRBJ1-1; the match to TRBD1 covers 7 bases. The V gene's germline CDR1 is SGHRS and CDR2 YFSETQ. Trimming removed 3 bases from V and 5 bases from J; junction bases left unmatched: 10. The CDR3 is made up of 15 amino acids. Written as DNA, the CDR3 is TGCGCCAGCAGCTCAGAACAGGGGTATCATACTGAAGCTTTCTTT. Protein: CASSSEQGYHTEAFF.

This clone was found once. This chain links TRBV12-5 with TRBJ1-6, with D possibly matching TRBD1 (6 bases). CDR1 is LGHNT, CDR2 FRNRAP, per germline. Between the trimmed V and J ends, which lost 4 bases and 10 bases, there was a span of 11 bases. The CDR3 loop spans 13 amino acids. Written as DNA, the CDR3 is TGTGCTAGTGGTTACAGGGAGGGATCACCCCTCCACTTT. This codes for CASGYREGSPLHF.

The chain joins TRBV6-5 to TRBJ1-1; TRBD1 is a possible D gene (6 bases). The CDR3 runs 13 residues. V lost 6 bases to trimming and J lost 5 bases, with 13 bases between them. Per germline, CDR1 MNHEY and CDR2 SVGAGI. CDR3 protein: CASRGLQGTEAFF. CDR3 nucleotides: TGTGCCAGCAGAGGTCTTCAGGGGACTGAAGCTTTCTTT.

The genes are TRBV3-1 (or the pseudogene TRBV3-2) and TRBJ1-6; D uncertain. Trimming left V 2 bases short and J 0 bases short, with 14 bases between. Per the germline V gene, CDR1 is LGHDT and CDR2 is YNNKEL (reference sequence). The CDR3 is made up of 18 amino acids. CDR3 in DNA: TGTGCCAGCAGCCAATTAGCGCCGGGTAGCTCCTATAATTCACCCCTCCACTTT. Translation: CASSQLAPGSSYNSPLHF.

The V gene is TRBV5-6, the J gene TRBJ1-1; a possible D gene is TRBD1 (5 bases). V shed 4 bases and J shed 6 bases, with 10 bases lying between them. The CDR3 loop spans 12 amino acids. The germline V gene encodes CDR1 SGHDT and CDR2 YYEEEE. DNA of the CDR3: TGTGCCAGCAGCAGGACGACAGCTGAAGCTTTCTTT. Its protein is CASSRTTAEAFF.

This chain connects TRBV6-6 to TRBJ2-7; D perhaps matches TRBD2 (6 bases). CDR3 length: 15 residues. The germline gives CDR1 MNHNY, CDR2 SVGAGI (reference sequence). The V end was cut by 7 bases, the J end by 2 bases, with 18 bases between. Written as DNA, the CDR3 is TGTGCCAGCAACCAGGACGGAGGGTTCCCCTACGAGCAGTACTTC. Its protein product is CASNQDGGFPYEQYF.

The CDR3 reads CASSQSSYNSPLHF. The CDR3 bases are TGTGCCAGCAGCCAGAGCTCCTATAATTCACCCCTCCACTTT. The chain couples TRBV7-3 to TRBJ1-6; D not certain. V shed 5 bases and J shed 0 bases, with 5 bases lying between them. Germline V lookup: CDR1 SGHTA, CDR2 FQGTGA. This CDR3 contains 14 residues. Looking up the rest from reference TRBV7-3 and TRBJ1-6 gives the full variable domain: GAGVSQTPSNKVTEKGKYVELRCDPISGHTALYWYRQSLGQGPEFLIYFQGTGAADDSGLPNDRFFAVRPEGSVSTLKIQRTERGDSAVYLCASSQSSYNSPLHFGNGTRLTVT.